This T cell receptor beta chain was observed in a study of blood T cells in healthy people across ages. Next came a second PCR, run for about 6 to 11 cycles, which used a sample-barcoded 5' primer along with a J-beta primer mix. Individual samples furnished no less than 3 million CDR3-containing paired-end reads apiece. Each CDR3 protein gets one entry after TCRdb re-called the 5' RACE reads with MiXCR. The sample records over 1,500,000 distinct CDR3 sequences, roughly 49% being singletons. The individuals who served as donors were healthy Caucasians living in Russia, aged about 6 to 100. Each donor supplied around 9.9 milliliters of peripheral blood. As concerns this clonotype: The target antigen is unknown.

Overall study findings and caveats: Using unsorted PBMCs precluded a conclusive naive versus antigen-experienced comparison.

Trimming took 6 bases from V and 3 from J; bases not matched to a gene: 8. Germline CDR1 reads SGHTA; CDR2 reads FQGNSA. This CDR3 region has 14 residues. The chain employs TRBV7-2 and TRBJ2-7, with 7 bases lining up with TRBD1. The sample was blood. The clonotype originates from a woman between 40 and 55 years old in good health. The CDR3, as DNA: TGTGCCAGCAGATCCGGGACAGCGCTCTACGAGCAGTACTTC. Its protein product is CASRSGTALYEQYF.